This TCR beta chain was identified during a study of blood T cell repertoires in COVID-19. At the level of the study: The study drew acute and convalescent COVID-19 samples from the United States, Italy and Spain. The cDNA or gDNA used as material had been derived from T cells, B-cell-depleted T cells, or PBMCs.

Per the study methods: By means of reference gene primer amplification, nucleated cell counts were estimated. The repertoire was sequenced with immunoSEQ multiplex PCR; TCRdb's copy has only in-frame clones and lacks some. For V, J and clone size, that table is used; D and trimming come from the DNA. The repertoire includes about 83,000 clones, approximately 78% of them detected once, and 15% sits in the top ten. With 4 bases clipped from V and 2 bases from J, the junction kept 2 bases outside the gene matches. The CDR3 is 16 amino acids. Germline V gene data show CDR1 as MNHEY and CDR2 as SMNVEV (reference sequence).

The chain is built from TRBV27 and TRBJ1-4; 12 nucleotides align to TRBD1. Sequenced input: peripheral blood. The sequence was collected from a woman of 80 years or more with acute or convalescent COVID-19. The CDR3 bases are TGTGCCAGCAGTTGGGACAGGGGGCCCACTAATGAAAAACTGTTTTTT. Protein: CASSWDRGPTNEKLFF.